This T cell receptor (beta chain) comes out of a study of T cell therapy after organ transplantation. Study observations and caveats: Few nonresponder expansions may reflect low coverage from poor CD8+ yield.

The table came from immunoSEQ multiplex PCR; TCRdb's copy has only in-frame clones and leaves some out. The sample carries about 2,200 clones, 91% recorded once. The CDR3 has 11 residues. Trimming removed 7 bases at V and 5 bases at J, with 8 bases between. The germline V gene has CDR1 SNHLY and CDR2 FYNNEI. A note on this clone: Antigen unknown.

Sequencing was performed on CD8+ T cells from blood, taken before autologous CMV-specific T cell therapy. The receptor was isolated from a human patient who had received a solid organ transplant and had CMV disease. V gene TRBV2 combines with J gene TRBJ1-2, with D possibly matching TRBD1 (6 bases). The CDR3 DNA reads TGTGCCAGCACAGGGGCGTATGGCTACACCTTC. Its translation is CASTGAYGYTF.